This TCR beta chain was retrieved from a study of T cell responses to AZD1222 COVID-19 vaccine. A remark on this clone: Its antigen is unidentified.

Produced via immunoSEQ multiplex PCR; TCRdb's table is partial and in-frame only. The sample consists of 150,000 to 200,000 clones, 94% of them appearing once. After removal of 4 bases from V and 0 bases from J, the junction contained 3 bases not matched to a gene. Germline lookup yields CDR1 SQVTM and CDR2 ANQGSEA. CDR3 length equals 14 residues. Broader study findings: White British people made up most donors, females outnumbered males, and clonal diversity was possibly underestimated. In all cases, repertoires were sampled only after the peak T cell response. An increase in Spike-specific TCR breadth and depth was observed after two AZD1222 doses. Distributed over spike, vaccine-associated CD4 TCRs predominated at 160-218 and 743-854.

This sequence originates from an adult who received the AZD1222 COVID-19 vaccine. The rearrangement uses TRBV29-1 and TRBJ2-5; 9 positions agree with TRBD2. The sample consisted of peripheral blood, taken 28 days after the second AZD1222 dose. The CDR3 DNA sequence: TGCAGCGTTGCTAGCGGGGTGAACCAAGAGACCCAGTACTTC. Protein: CSVASGVNQETQYF.